This is a list of T cell receptor beta chains from one sample in a study of blood T cell repertoires in COVID-19. The protocol was immunoSEQ multiplex PCR, while the TCRdb copy is restricted to in-frame clones and leaves out a portion. The sample contains hundreds of thousands of clones, approximately 82% of which appear only once. The specimen was peripheral blood. The receptors were sampled from a woman in her fifties or sixties with acute or convalescent COVID-19. The CDR3 runs from the conserved cysteine through the conserved F or W. The D gene is left open where the match is weak. Clone size appears in some rows only: once, few, many, or a class for an expanded clone.

v_call: TRBV3-1/TRBV3-2
j_call: TRBJ1-3
cdr3_length: 15
d_call: NA
clone_size: NA
cdr3_aa: CASSPRRSSGNTIYF
cdr3_nt: TGTGCCAGCAGCCCCCGTCGGAGCTCTGGAAACACCATATATTTT

v_call: TRBV5-1
j_call: TRBJ1-2
cdr3_length: 14
d_call: TRBD1
clone_size: NA
cdr3_aa: CASSEGQGLYGYTF
cdr3_nt: TGCGCCAGCAGCGAAGGACAGGGCCTCTATGGCTACACCTTC

v_call: TRBV4-2
j_call: TRBJ2-1
cdr3_length: 16
d_call: NA
clone_size: few
cdr3_aa: CASSQEISSSYNEQFF
cdr3_nt: TGTGCCAGCAGCCAAGAGATCTCTAGCTCCTACAATGAGCAGTTCTTC

v_call: TRBV28
j_call: TRBJ2-1
cdr3_length: 15
d_call: NA
clone_size: NA
cdr3_aa: CASSLWAGADNEQFF
cdr3_nt: TGTGCCAGCAGTTTATGGGCGGGGGCGGACAATGAGCAGTTCTTC

v_call: TRBV11-3
j_call: TRBJ2-7
cdr3_length: 14
d_call: NA
clone_size: NA
cdr3_aa: CASSLGGSNYEQYF
cdr3_nt: TGTGCCAGCAGCTTAGGGGGCAGCAACTACGAGCAGTACTTC

v_call: TRBV5-1
j_call: TRBJ1-4
cdr3_length: 13
d_call: NA
clone_size: once
cdr3_aa: CASSLLQGEKLFF
cdr3_nt: TGCGCCAGCAGCTTGCTGCAGGGGGAAAAACTGTTTTTT

v_call: TRBV6-6
j_call: TRBJ1-4
cdr3_length: 16
d_call: TRBD1
clone_size: NA
cdr3_aa: CASSTGTGVLGEKLFF
cdr3_nt: TGTGCCAGCAGTACCGGGACAGGGGTCCTCGGGGAAAAACTGTTTTTT

v_call: TRBV28
j_call: TRBJ1-6
cdr3_length: 17
d_call: NA
clone_size: NA
cdr3_aa: CASSSIGRTADNSPLHF
cdr3_nt: TGTGCCAGCAGTTCCATTGGTCGGACAGCGGATAATTCACCCCTCCACTTT

v_call: TRBV6-6
j_call: TRBJ2-7
cdr3_length: 15
d_call: TRBD1
clone_size: once
cdr3_aa: CASGTGDHRSYEQYF
cdr3_nt: TGTGCCAGTGGGACAGGGGATCACCGATCCTACGAGCAGTACTTC

v_call: TRBV24-1
j_call: TRBJ2-7
cdr3_length: 13
d_call: NA
clone_size: NA
cdr3_aa: CATSDPFSYEQYF
cdr3_nt: TGTGCCACCAGTGACCCCTTCAGCTACGAGCAGTACTTC

v_call: TRBV4-1
j_call: TRBJ2-3
cdr3_length: 18
d_call: TRBD2
clone_size: NA
cdr3_aa: CASSQDPPRAGVTDTQYF
cdr3_nt: TGCGCCAGCAGCCAAGATCCCCCCCGGGCGGGGGTCACAGATACGCAGTATTTT

v_call: TRBV6-5
j_call: TRBJ2-7
cdr3_length: 15
d_call: TRBD2
clone_size: few
cdr3_aa: CASSYGGGQAYEQYF
cdr3_nt: TGTGCCAGCAGTTACGGCGGGGGTCAGGCCTACGAGCAGTACTTC

v_call: TRBV28
j_call: TRBJ1-6
cdr3_length: 12
d_call: NA
clone_size: NA
cdr3_aa: CASSLVETPLHF
cdr3_nt: TGTGCCAGCAGTTTAGTAGAGACACCCCTCCACTTT

v_call: TRBV28
j_call: TRBJ2-7
cdr3_length: 13
d_call: NA
clone_size: NA
cdr3_aa: CASSLGLRYEQYF
cdr3_nt: TGTGCCAGCAGTCTGGGACTGAGATACGAGCAGTACTTC

v_call: TRBV7-6
j_call: TRBJ2-7
cdr3_length: 16
d_call: NA
clone_size: NA
cdr3_aa: CASSLGGGKGPHEQYF
cdr3_nt: TGTGCCAGCAGCTTAGGTGGGGGGAAAGGTCCCCACGAGCAGTACTTC

v_call: TRBV9
j_call: TRBJ2-1
cdr3_length: 14
d_call: NA
clone_size: NA
cdr3_aa: CASSVDQAGDEQFF
cdr3_nt: TGTGCCAGCAGCGTAGACCAAGCAGGTGATGAGCAGTTCTTC

v_call: TRBV27
j_call: TRBJ2-1
cdr3_length: 15
d_call: TRBD2
clone_size: NA
cdr3_aa: CASSSGTTLYNEQFF
cdr3_nt: TGTGCCAGCAGTTCCGGGACTACCCTCTACAATGAGCAGTTCTTC

v_call: TRBV5-4
j_call: TRBJ2-3
cdr3_length: 15
d_call: TRBD1
clone_size: once
cdr3_aa: CASSGTGEYTDTQYF
cdr3_nt: TGTGCCAGCAGCGGGACAGGGGAGTACACAGATACGCAGTATTTT

v_call: TRBV30
j_call: TRBJ1-2
cdr3_length: 13
d_call: NA
clone_size: NA
cdr3_aa: CAWSITGLDGYTF
cdr3_nt: TGTGCCTGGAGTATCACAGGGCTGGATGGCTACACCTTC

v_call: TRBV5-5
j_call: TRBJ2-7
cdr3_length: 15
d_call: NA
clone_size: NA
cdr3_aa: CASSLMSSKRDEQYF
cdr3_nt: TGTGCCAGCAGCTTGATGTCTAGTAAGAGGGACGAGCAGTACTTC

v_call: TRBV19
j_call: TRBJ1-2
cdr3_length: 14
d_call: TRBD1
clone_size: once
cdr3_aa: CASRNDRGGYGYTF
cdr3_nt: TGTGCCAGTAGGAACGACAGGGGCGGGTATGGCTACACCTTC

v_call: TRBV2
j_call: TRBJ1-5
cdr3_length: 15
d_call: NA
clone_size: once
cdr3_aa: CASSERGGAGQPQHF
cdr3_nt: TGTGCCAGCAGTGAAAGGGGCGGGGCCGGGCAGCCCCAGCATTTT

v_call: TRBV29-1
j_call: TRBJ1-1
cdr3_length: 15
d_call: TRBD1
clone_size: NA
cdr3_aa: CSVYGDRGRDTEAFF
cdr3_nt: TGCAGCGTTTACGGGGACAGGGGACGTGACACTGAAGCTTTCTTT

v_call: TRBV9
j_call: TRBJ1-2
cdr3_length: 18
d_call: TRBD1
clone_size: once
cdr3_aa: CASSVALGTGLSYYGYTF
cdr3_nt: TGTGCCAGCAGCGTAGCCCTCGGGACAGGCCTCTCTTACTATGGCTACACCTTC